This TCR beta chain appears in the sequencing data of a study of T cell repertoires and HLA-DP antigens. Study at large: In vitro CD4+ alloreactivity was against HeLa-presented HLA-DP.

As to this clone: Its specificity is not known.

Germline trimming cut 4 bases from V and 3 bases from J; bases unmatched to any gene: 8. This CDR3 comprises 15 residues. CDR1 and CDR2 from the germline V gene are SGHRS and YFSETQ. Data came from immunoSEQ multiplex PCR; TCRdb stores just in-frame clones and leaves some out. Of over 100,000 clones in the sample, 85% to 95% are singletons; the top ten hold under 0.35%. Study results and limitations: Sorted CD137+ cells had clonality about 0.39 against both alloantigens, versus roughly 0.04 pre-culture. Against one allele, clones undetected before culture averaged about 35%; against the other, around 50%.

The receptor was derived from a woman between 18 and 29 years old in good health and CMV-seronegative. The sequenced sample consisted of CD4+ T cells from PBMCs. V is TRBV5-1 and J is TRBJ2-3; 7 nucleotides agree with TRBD1. The CDR3 protein is CASSPQGVGTDTQYF. CDR3 nucleotide sequence: TGCGCCAGCAGCCCTCAGGGGGTAGGTACAGATACGCAGTATTTT. The whole variable domain, filled in from reference TRBV5-1 and TRBJ2-3, reads KAGVTQTPRYLIKTRGQQVTLSCSPISGHRSVSWYQQTPGQGLQFLFEYFSETQRNKGNFPGRFSGRQFSNSRSEMNVSTLELGDSALYLCASSPQGVGTDTQYFGPGTRLTVL.